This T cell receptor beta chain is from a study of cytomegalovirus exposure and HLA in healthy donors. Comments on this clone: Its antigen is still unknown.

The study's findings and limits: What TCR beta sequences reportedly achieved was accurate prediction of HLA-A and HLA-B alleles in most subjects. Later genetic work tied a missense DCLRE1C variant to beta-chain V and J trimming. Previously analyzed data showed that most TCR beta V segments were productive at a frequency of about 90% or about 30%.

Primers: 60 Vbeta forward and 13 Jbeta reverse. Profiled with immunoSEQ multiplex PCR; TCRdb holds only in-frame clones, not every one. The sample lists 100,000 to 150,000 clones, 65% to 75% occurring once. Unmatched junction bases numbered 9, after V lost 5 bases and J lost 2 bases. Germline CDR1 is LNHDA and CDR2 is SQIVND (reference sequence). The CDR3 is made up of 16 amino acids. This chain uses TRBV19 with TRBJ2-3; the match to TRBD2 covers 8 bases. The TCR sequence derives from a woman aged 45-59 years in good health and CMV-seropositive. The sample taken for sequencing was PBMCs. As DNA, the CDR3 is TGTGCCAGTAGTTACAGACTAGCGCCATACACAGATACGCAGTATTTT. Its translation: CASSYRLAPYTDTQYF.